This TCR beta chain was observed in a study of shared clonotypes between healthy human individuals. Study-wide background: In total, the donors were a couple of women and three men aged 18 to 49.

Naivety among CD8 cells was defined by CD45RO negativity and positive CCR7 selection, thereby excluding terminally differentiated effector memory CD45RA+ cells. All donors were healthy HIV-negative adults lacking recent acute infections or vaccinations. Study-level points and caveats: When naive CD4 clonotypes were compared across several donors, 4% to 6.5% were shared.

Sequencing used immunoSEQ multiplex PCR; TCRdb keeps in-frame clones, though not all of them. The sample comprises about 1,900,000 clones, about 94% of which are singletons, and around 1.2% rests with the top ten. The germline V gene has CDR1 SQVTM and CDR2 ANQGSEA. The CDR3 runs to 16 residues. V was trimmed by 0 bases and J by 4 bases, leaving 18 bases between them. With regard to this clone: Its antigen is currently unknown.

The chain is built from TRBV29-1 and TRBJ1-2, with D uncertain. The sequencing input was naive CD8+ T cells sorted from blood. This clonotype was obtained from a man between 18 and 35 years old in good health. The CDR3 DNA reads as TGCAGCGTTGAAGATTTCGTTCGACACACGCTCTATGGCTACACCTTC. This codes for CSVEDFVRHTLYGYTF.